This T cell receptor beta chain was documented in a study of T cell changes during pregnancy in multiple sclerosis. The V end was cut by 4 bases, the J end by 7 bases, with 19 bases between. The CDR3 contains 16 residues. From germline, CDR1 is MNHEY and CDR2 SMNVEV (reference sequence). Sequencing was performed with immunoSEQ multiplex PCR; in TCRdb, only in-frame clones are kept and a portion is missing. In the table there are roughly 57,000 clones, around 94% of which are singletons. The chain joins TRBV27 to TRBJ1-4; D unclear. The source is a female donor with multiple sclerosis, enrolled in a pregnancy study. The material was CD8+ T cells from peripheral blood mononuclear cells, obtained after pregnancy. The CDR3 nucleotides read TGTGCCAGCAGTTGGACCAGGTCTGGACTGGGTGAAAAACTGTTTTTT. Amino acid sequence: CASSWTRSGLGEKLFF.